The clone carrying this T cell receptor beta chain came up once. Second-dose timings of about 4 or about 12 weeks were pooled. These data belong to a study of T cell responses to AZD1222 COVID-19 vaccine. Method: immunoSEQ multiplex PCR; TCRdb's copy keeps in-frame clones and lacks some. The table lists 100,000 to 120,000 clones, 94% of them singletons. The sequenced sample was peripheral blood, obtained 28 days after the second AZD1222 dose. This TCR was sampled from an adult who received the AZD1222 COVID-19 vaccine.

The CDR3: CASSSIGETQYF. The CDR3, as DNA: TGTGCCAGCAGCTCAATAGGGGAGACCCAGTACTTC. The chain links TRBV11-2 to TRBJ2-5; D unclear. This CDR3 has 12 residues. Germline CDR1 SGHAT, CDR2 FQNNGV. Trimming removed 4 bases from V and 5 bases from J, with 8 bases in between.